This entry lists 21 T cell receptor beta chains sequenced from one sample in a study of blood T cells in healthy people across ages. Next came a second PCR, run for roughly 7 to 12 cycles, which used a sample-barcoded 5' primer along with a J-beta primer mix. MiXCR was run by TCRdb on the 5' RACE reads, yielding one entry per CDR3 protein. Here the sample spans fewer than 900,000 distinct CDR3 sequences, about 34% being singletons. The sample comprised blood. Source of these receptors: a man younger than 35 in good health.

The chain uses TRBV20-1 and TRBJ2-5; TRBD1 aligns across 8 bases. Germline CDR1 reads DFQATT; CDR2 reads SNEGSKA (reference sequence). The V segment lost 0 bases and the J segment 11 bases; nucleotides outside the gene matches: 11. The CDR3 sequence is 14 residues long. As DNA, the CDR3 is TGCAGTGCTAGAGATCGGGCAGGGGGCAATGAGCAGTACTTC. This gives the protein CSARDRAGGNEQYF.

The chain links TRBV7-2 to TRBJ1-5, with 9 positions matching TRBD1. Germline CDR1 is SGHTA and CDR2 is FQGNSA. The CDR3 runs 15 residues. J was trimmed by 6 bases and V by 3 bases; bases with no gene match: 6. Here the CDR3 reads CASSFDRGTFQPQHF. For the CDR3, the DNA is TGTGCCAGCAGCTTCGACAGGGGGACTTTTCAGCCCCAGCATTTT.

This clonotype was observed a few times. The rearrangement uses TRBV18 and TRBJ1-6, with D possibly TRBD1 on 6 matching bases. Germline values: CDR1 KGHSH, CDR2 LQKENI. This CDR3 comprises 16 residues. V was pared by 2 bases and J by 7 bases, with 15 bases between. Here the CDR3 reads CASSPYPRGDNSPLHF. The CDR3 DNA follows: TGTGCCAGCTCACCATACCCCAGGGGAGACAATTCACCCCTCCACTTT.

The rearrangement uses TRBV14 and TRBJ2-7; 8 bases are shared with TRBD1. Trimming cost V 3 bases and J 2 bases; bases outside gene matches: 6. This CDR3 comprises 15 residues. The germline V gene has CDR1 SGHDN and CDR2 FVKESK. This CDR3 reads CASSQYRGSTYEQYF. CDR3 bases: TGTGCCAGCAGCCAGTACAGGGGGTCGACCTACGAGCAGTACTTC.

This clonotype was counted at least ten times. The chain is built from TRBV5-1 and TRBJ1-2; D gene uncertain. This CDR3 comprises 13 residues. Germline CDR1 reads SGHRS; CDR2 reads YFSETQ. V was pared by 2 bases and J by 3 bases, with 8 bases between. CDR3 sequence: CASSFEGDYGYTF. CDR3 coding DNA: TGCGCCAGCAGCTTTGAGGGAGACTATGGCTACACCTTC.

This clonotype was counted many times. The rearrangement uses TRBV12-3 or TRBV12-4 and TRBJ1-4, with D unclear. The CDR3 consists of 15 residues. V was pared by 6 bases and J by 0 bases, with 11 bases between. CDR3 in amino acids: CASSPTRSTNEKLFF. CDR3 in DNA: TGTGCCAGCAGCCCGACACGATCAACTAATGAAAAACTGTTTTTT.

This clonotype was found many times. The chain recombines TRBV7-2 with TRBJ2-3, with D possibly TRBD1 on 6 matching bases. The CDR3 loop spans 15 amino acids. Trimming stripped 3 bases from V and 5 bases from J, with 15 bases between. From germline, CDR1 is SGHTA and CDR2 FQGNSA. CDR3 sequence: CASSFPGGIGDTQYF. The CDR3 DNA sequence: TGTGCCAGCAGCTTCCCTGGGGGCATCGGAGATACGCAGTATTTT.

The chain carries TRBV20-1 and TRBJ2-1, with 9 nucleotides matching TRBD2. J gave up 0 bases and V 1 base, and 16 bases lay outside the gene matches. Germline CDR1 reads DFQATT; CDR2 reads SNEGSKA (reference sequence). The CDR3 spans 20 residues. DNA for the CDR3: TGCAGTGCTAGAGCCCTTAGCGGGGGCGGTGACCGGGGCTCCTACAATGAGCAGTTCTTC. Protein sequence: CSARALSGGGDRGSYNEQFF.

This clonotype was detected ten times or more. The chain carries TRBV6-5 and TRBJ1-2; TRBD1 matches at 7 bases. After removal of 4 bases from V and 4 bases from J, the junction contained 6 bases not matched to a gene. The CDR3 covers 14 residues. CDR1 MNHEY and CDR2 SVGAGI come from the germline V gene. CDR3 in amino acids: CASSSLGQRYGYTF. The CDR3 nucleotides are TGTGCCAGCAGTTCCCTGGGACAGCGCTATGGCTACACCTTC.

The chain joins TRBV28 to TRBJ1-1; D is unresolved. The germline CDR1 and CDR2 sequences are MDHEN and SYDVKM. Trimming left V 7 bases short and J 6 bases short, with 18 bases between. The CDR3 is 14 amino acids. CDR3 amino acids: CASIPRVLPPEAFF. The CDR3 DNA follows: TGTGCCAGCATCCCCCGAGTCCTGCCCCCTGAAGCTTTCTTT.

The table lists this clonotype with a few counts. The V and J genes are TRBV20-1 and TRBJ2-5; no firm D call. CDR1 is DFQATT and CDR2 is SNEGSKA in the germline V gene (reference sequence). Between the trimmed V and J ends, which lost 3 bases and 5 bases, there was a span of 7 bases. The CDR3 is made up of 11 amino acids. CDR3 nucleotide sequence: TGCAGTGCTAGGGACGTTGAGACCCAGTACTTC. Its translation is CSARDVETQYF.

The CDR3 region is CSARENSGTGDNEQYF. DNA for the CDR3: TGCAGTGCTAGGGAAAACTCCGGGACAGGGGACAATGAGCAGTACTTC. V gene TRBV20-1 combines with J gene TRBJ2-7; 10 nucleotides agree with TRBD1. The CDR3 loop spans 16 amino acids. Germline lookup yields CDR1 DFQATT and CDR2 SNEGSKA (reference sequence). Trimming at V came to 3 bases and at J to 7 bases, leaving 15 bases not matched to a gene.

For this clonotype: At one end the junction does not follow the germline gene, possibly because of a read error. The V and J genes are TRBV5-1 and TRBJ1-1; the D is unclear. The CDR3 runs 15 residues. Germline assignment: CDR1 SGHRS and CDR2 YFSETQ. CDR3 nucleotides: TGCGCCAGCAGCTTGGATCGGCCGATGAACACTGAAACTTTCTTT. Translated, it gives CASSLDRPMNTETFF.

Worth noting for this clonotype: One base away lies a much larger clone, so this may be a sequencing read error. This sequence joins TRBV20-1 and TRBJ2-5; TRBD2 agrees at 9 bases. The germline gives CDR1 DFQATT, CDR2 SNEGSKA (reference sequence). The CDR3 totals 15 residues. Trimming at V came to 0 bases and at J to 5 bases, leaving 7 bases not matched to a gene. The CDR3 loop reads CSARDLAGAVETQYF. CDR3 coding DNA: TGCAGTGCTAGAGATTTAGCGGGGGCGGTGGAGACCCAGTACTTC.

The rearrangement uses TRBV7-9 and TRBJ1-5; 8 bases agree with TRBD1. The CDR3 totals 15 residues. The V gene end was trimmed by 1 base and the J gene end by 5 bases; junction bases not matched to a gene: 4. Germline loops: CDR1 SEHNR, CDR2 FQNEAQ (reference sequence). CDR3 sequence: CASSLGTGLHQPQHF. Written as DNA, the CDR3 is TGTGCCAGCAGCTTAGGGACAGGGCTTCATCAGCCCCAGCATTTT.

The V and J genes are TRBV6-1 and TRBJ1-2, with D perhaps TRBD1 (5 bases). Trimming stripped 2 bases from V and 5 bases from J, with 12 bases between. The germline V gene encodes CDR1 MNHNS and CDR2 SASEGT. The length of the CDR3 is 14 residues. In nucleotides, the CDR3 is TGTGCCAGCAGTGAATGGGGGACGGCGTATGGCTACACCTTC. It specifies CASSEWGTAYGYTF.

This clonotype was observed a few times. The chain couples TRBV20-1 to TRBJ1-2; D gene unclear. V lost 6 bases and J 2 bases, leaving 16 bases between the germline ends. Germline-derived CDR1 and CDR2 are DFQATT and SNEGSKA (reference sequence). The length of the CDR3 is 14 residues. The CDR3 DNA sequence: TGCAGTGCCAAACTCGACACCAGGAACTATGGCTACACCTTC. This translates into CSAKLDTRNYGYTF.

This clonotype was counted only a few times. The J gene is TRBJ2-1, the V gene TRBV5-1, with TRBD2 matching 7 bases. V shed 0 bases and J 3 bases; nucleotides not matched to a gene: 6. The CDR3 totals 16 residues. The germline gives CDR1 SGHRS, CDR2 YFSETQ. DNA for the CDR3: TGCGCCAGCAGCTTGGCTGGGGAGGGGAACTACAATGAGCAGTTCTTC. Its protein product is CASSLAGEGNYNEQFF.

Many counts were recorded for this clonotype. This rearrangement joins TRBV4-3 to TRBJ1-6; D is unclear. Germline V gene lookup returns CDR1 LGHNA and CDR2 YSLEER. V was clipped by 1 base and J by 10 bases, with 14 bases between them. The CDR3 is 15 residues long. This CDR3 is CASSQGEGPGSPLHF. CDR3 bases: TGCGCCAGCAGCCAAGGGGAGGGCCCCGGCTCACCCCTCCACTTT.

This clonotype was recorded a few times. V is TRBV7-9 and J is TRBJ2-1; D is perhaps TRBD2 (5 bases). The ends were cut back, 3 bases at V and 8 bases at J, with 11 bases in the middle. The CDR3 runs to 13 residues. Per germline, CDR1 SEHNR and CDR2 FQNEAQ (reference sequence). This chain's CDR3 is CASSLTGSDEQFF. The CDR3 DNA sequence: TGTGCCAGCAGCTTGACGGGGAGCGATGAGCAGTTCTTC.

V usage is TRBV2 and J usage is TRBJ2-1; 7 bases map to TRBD1. Trimming took 6 bases from V and 9 from J; bases not matched to a gene: 8. The CDR3 runs to 13 residues. Looked up from germline, CDR1 is SNHLY and CDR2 is FYNNEI. Here the CDR3 reads CASSATGASEQFF. The CDR3 DNA is TGTGCCAGCAGCGCTACAGGGGCAAGTGAGCAGTTCTTC. The full variable domain, completed using reference TRBV2 and TRBJ2-1, is EPEVTQTPSHQVTQMGQEVILRCVPISNHLYFYWYRQILGQKVEFLVSFYNNEISEKSEIFDDQFSVERPDGSNFTLKIRSTKLEDSAMYFCASSATGASEQFFGPGTRLTVL.